Listed here are 7 T cell receptor beta chains from one sample, sequenced in a study of CD8+CD57+ T cells in acquired aplastic anemia. Profiling that covered TCR beta VDJ and CDR3 relied on genomic DNA as its template. TCRdb analysed the reads with MiXCR anew, one entry per CDR3 protein. The data show 150,000 to 200,000 distinct CDR3 sequences, about 50% seen once. All sequencing subjects had displayed CD8+CD57+ cell expansion on flow cytometry. Material for sequencing was sorted CD4+, CD8+, or CD8+CD57+ T cells (not recorded which) from PBMCs. Receptors were obtained from a human donor with aplastic anemia.

This clonotype appeared many times. The chain uses TRBV20-1 and TRBJ2-6, with 11 nucleotides matching TRBD1. Germline values: CDR1 DFQATT, CDR2 SNEGSKA (reference sequence). The CDR3 has 19 amino acids. V shed 1 base, J shed 2 bases, and the junction held 10 bases outside the gene matches. CDR3 coding DNA: TGCAGTGCTAGAGTTCTTGGGACAGGGGGAGTCGCTGGGGCCAACGTCCTGACTTTC. It encodes CSARVLGTGGVAGANVLTF.

The chain is built from TRBV4-3 and TRBJ1-2, with TRBD1 as a possible D gene (5 bases). Per the germline V gene, CDR1 is LGHNA and CDR2 is YSLEER. Trimming removed 3 bases from V and 6 bases from J, with 11 bases in between. The CDR3 length is 13 residues. The chain's CDR3 is CASSHRTSDGYTF. As DNA, the CDR3 is TGCGCCAGCAGCCACAGGACATCGGATGGCTACACCTTC.

This clonotype was observed at least ten times. The chain links TRBV7-3 to TRBJ2-1; 13 bases match TRBD2. V shed 8 bases, J shed 10 bases, and the junction held 5 bases outside the gene matches. Germline V gene sequence: CDR1 SGHTA, CDR2 FQGTGA. This CDR3 region has 13 residues. CDR3 protein: CASGLAGVSEQFF. The CDR3 nucleotides read TGTGCCAGCGGACTAGCGGGAGTGAGCGAGCAGTTCTTC.

This clonotype was picked up one time. The chain couples TRBV7-6 to TRBJ2-2; a possible D gene is TRBD2 (6 bases). In germline, CDR1 is SGHVS, CDR2 FNYEAQ. The CDR3 consists of 15 residues. V lost 5 bases and J lost 7, with 17 bases in between. The CDR3 nucleotides read TGTGCCAGCAGCCTGAGGACGGACTACAGCGGGGAGCTGTTTTTT. Its protein is CASSLRTDYSGELFF.

This clonotype has a count of ten or more. The CDR3, as DNA: TGTGCCTCTTCGGAAGCGCAGCGACGATCTAACTATGGCTACACCTTC. Encoded protein: CASSEAQRRSNYGYTF. The genes are TRBV5-6 and TRBJ1-2, with unresolved D. This CDR3 contains 16 residues. CDR1 is SGHDT, CDR2 YYEEEE, per germline. The V end lost 10 bases, the J end lost 0 bases, and 22 bases lay between the germline ends.

This clonotype was seen ten or more times. The V gene is TRBV7-6, the J gene TRBJ1-2; tentatively, D is TRBD1 (5 bases). The V gene's germline CDR1 is SGHVS and CDR2 FNYEAQ. The CDR3 is 15 residues long. Trimming left V 6 bases short and J 3 bases short, with 17 bases between. The CDR3 spells CASSLTRGAHYGYTF. The CDR3 DNA follows: TGTGCCAGCAGTCTTACACGGGGCGCGCACTATGGCTACACCTTC.

This clonotype showed up just a few times. J is TRBJ1-1 and V is TRBV16; D might be TRBD1 (5 bases). This CDR3 region has 14 residues. Deletions cut 8 bases from V and 0 bases from J, with 13 bases between. Germline assignment: CDR1 KGHSY and CDR2 FQNENV. CDR3 nucleotide sequence: TGTGCCAGCGGGCGAGTGGGGGTGAACACTGAAGCTTTCTTT. It encodes CASGRVGVNTEAFF.